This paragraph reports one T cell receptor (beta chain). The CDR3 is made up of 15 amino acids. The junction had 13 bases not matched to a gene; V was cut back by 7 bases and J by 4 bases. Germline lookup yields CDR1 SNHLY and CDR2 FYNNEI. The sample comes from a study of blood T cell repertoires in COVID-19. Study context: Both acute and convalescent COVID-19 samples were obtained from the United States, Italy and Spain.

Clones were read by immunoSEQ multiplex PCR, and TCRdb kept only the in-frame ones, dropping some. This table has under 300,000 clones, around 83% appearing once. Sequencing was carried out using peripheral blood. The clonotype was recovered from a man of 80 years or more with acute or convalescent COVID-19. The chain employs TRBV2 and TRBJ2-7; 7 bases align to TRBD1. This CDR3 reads CASIPETGTAYEQYF. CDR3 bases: TGTGCCAGCATCCCGGAGACCGGGACAGCGTACGAGCAGTACTTC.